Sequencing of this TCR beta chain was carried out in a study of blood T cell repertoires in COVID-19. Study context: The analysed material was cDNA or gDNA that came from T cells, B-cell-depleted T cells, or PBMCs.

Sequenced by immunoSEQ multiplex PCR; TCRdb stores in-frame clones only, minus some. The sample carries over 150,000 clones, approximately 86% recorded once. The sequencing input was peripheral blood. The sequence derives from a woman in her sixties or seventies who had recovered from COVID-19.

The CDR3 here is CASSRREQGAGELFF. CDR3 bases: TGCGCCAGCAGCCGGCGCGAACAGGGGGCCGGGGAGCTGTTTTTT. The rearrangement joins TRBV5-1 to TRBJ2-2; TRBD1 agrees at 8 bases. The CDR3 has 15 residues. Germline V gives CDR1 SGHRS, CDR2 YFSETQ. The V gene end was trimmed by 4 bases and the J gene end by 6 bases; junction bases not matched to a gene: 8.